These 20 T cell receptor beta chains originate from one sample sequenced in a study of beta chain features in type 1 diabetes. The whole isolated RNA underwent reverse transcription, so sequencing captured expressed TCRB transcripts. The protocol was immunoSEQ multiplex PCR, while the TCRdb copy is restricted to in-frame clones and leaves out a portion. The data show around 280,000 clones, with 7.5% to 9.5% seen just once and roughly 1% held by the top ten. Sequences were obtained from central memory CD4+ T cells from blood. These receptors were taken from a woman younger than 30 in good health.

The V and J genes are TRBV5-4 and TRBJ1-1, with TRBD1 matching 12 bases. The CDR3 has 16 residues. Germline V gene sequence: CDR1 SGHNT, CDR2 YYREEE (reference sequence). Losses at the gene ends were 2 bases for V and 4 bases for J; bases not matched to a gene: 6. The CDR3 nucleotides are TGTGCCAGCAGCTTCCCGGGACAGGGGGCGCGCACTGAAGCTTTCTTT. Encoded protein: CASSFPGQGARTEAFF.

The chain couples TRBV30 to TRBJ1-5, with D possibly being TRBD1 (6 bases). This CDR3 has 14 amino acids. V was shortened by 3 bases and J by 11 bases, with 20 bases between the two germline ends. Germline assignment: CDR1 GTSNPN and CDR2 SVGIG (reference sequence). The CDR3 nucleotides are TGTGCCTGGAGCGCAACAGGGAGAGGGGAGGCCCAGCATTTT. Its protein is CAWSATGRGEAQHF. Based on the CDR3 plus reference TRBV30 and TRBJ1-5, the full variable domain is SQTIHQWPATLVQPVGSPLSLECTVEGTSNPNLYWYRQAAGRGLQLLFYSVGIGQISSEVPQNLSASRPQDRQFILSSKKLLLSDSGFYLCAWSATGRGEAQHFGDGTRLSIL.

This clone was recorded a few times. The chain links TRBV5-4 to TRBJ2-5, with D possibly TRBD2 on 5 matching bases. Per germline, CDR1 SGHNT and CDR2 YYREEE (reference sequence). This CDR3 has 13 amino acids. Trimming removed 5 bases at V and 1 base at J, with 9 bases between. The DNA for the CDR3 is TGTGCCAGCAGGGAGCGGAGCCAAGAGACCCAGTACTTC. This sequence encodes CASRERSQETQYF.

This clone appeared a few times. The genes are TRBV7-3 and TRBJ2-3, with TRBD2 as a possible D gene (5 bases). The CDR3 runs to 14 residues. CDR1 and CDR2 (germline): SGHTA, FQGTGA. Trimming removed 5 bases from V and 5 bases from J, with 14 bases in between. The CDR3 bases are TGTGCCAGCAGCCCCGGACGGAGGCAAGATACGCAGTATTTT. It translates to CASSPGRRQDTQYF.

The chain carries TRBV9 and TRBJ2-5, with D unresolved. V was cut by 0 bases and J by 5 bases, with 14 bases left in between. Germline CDR1 is SGDLS and CDR2 is YYNGEE. The CDR3 length is 15 residues. The CDR3 DNA is TGTGCCAGCAGCGTAGCCCCTAATCCCGGGGAGACCCAGTACTTC. This encodes CASSVAPNPGETQYF.

A few counts support this clone. The chain uses TRBV27 and TRBJ1-5; the D is unclear. The V end lost 7 bases, the J end lost 4 bases, and 11 bases lay between the germline ends. The germline V gene encodes CDR1 MNHEY and CDR2 SMNVEV (reference sequence). CDR3 size: 13 residues. The CDR3 loop reads CASTKDGNQPQHF. Here the CDR3 DNA reads TGTGCCAGCACCAAGGACGGAAATCAGCCCCAGCATTTT.

This clone was counted a few times. This chain uses TRBV7-2 with TRBJ1-5; the D is unclear. Germline CDR1 SGHTA, CDR2 FQGNSA. The CDR3 length is 15 residues. V lost 6 bases to trimming and J lost 0 bases, with 12 bases between them. CDR3 in amino acids: CASRETSASNQPQHF. Written as DNA, the CDR3 is TGTGCCAGCAGGGAAACTAGTGCTAGCAATCAGCCCCAGCATTTT.

This clone occurred a few times. The chain couples TRBV14 to TRBJ2-7; no firm D call. Germline assignment: CDR1 SGHDN and CDR2 FVKESK. Trimming left V 0 bases short and J 6 bases short, with 9 bases between. The CDR3 sequence is 13 residues long. CDR3 nucleotide sequence: TGTGCCAGCAGCCAAGATCGTACGTCCGAGCAGTACGTC. Translating gives CASSQDRTSEQYV.

This clone has more than one count but fewer than ten. At the DNA level, this CDR3 is encoded by other sequences in the same sample as well. The genes are TRBV5-1 and TRBJ2-2; D unresolved. V was cut by 0 bases and J by 1 base, with 4 bases left in between. The CDR3 sequence is 14 residues long. CDR1 and CDR2 from the germline V gene are SGHRS and YFSETQ. CDR3 amino acids: CASSLGQNTGELFF. The CDR3 DNA reads TGCGCCAGCAGCTTGGGACAGAACACCGGGGAGCTGTTTTTT.

J is TRBJ2-1 and V is TRBV11-2, with TRBD1 matching 10 bases. Losses at the gene ends were 5 bases for V and 6 bases for J; bases not matched to a gene: 7. The CDR3 runs to 15 residues. Germline V gives CDR1 SGHAT, CDR2 FQNNGV. The CDR3 protein is CASSLGTGVVNEQFF. The DNA of the CDR3 is TGTGCCAGCAGCCTTGGGACAGGGGTAGTCAATGAGCAGTTCTTC.

The gene calls are TRBV7-8 and TRBJ2-5, with 9 bases fitting TRBD2. CDR1 and CDR2 (germline): SGHVS, FQNEAQ. CDR3 length equals 18 residues. J lost 0 bases, V lost 3 bases, and 11 bases had no gene match. The CDR3 is CASSFERGACLDQETQYF. CDR3 DNA sequence: TGTGCCAGCAGCTTTGAGCGGGGGGCGTGTTTGGACCAAGAGACCCAGTACTTC.

This clone was picked up a small number of times. CDR3 coding DNA: TGTGCCAGCAGGATGGGGGAGGTCAACTCTGGGGCCAACGTCCTGACTTTC. Encoded protein: CASRMGEVNSGANVLTF. The chain carries TRBV7-2 and TRBJ2-6, with D tentatively TRBD2 (6 bases). The CDR3 length is 17 residues. Germline CDR1 reads SGHTA; CDR2 reads FQGNSA. V was cut by 6 bases and J by 0 bases, with 15 bases left in between.

This clone showed up just a few times. The chain joins TRBV7-2 to TRBJ2-1, with 10 bases aligning to TRBD2. The V gene end was trimmed by 0 bases and the J gene end by 9 bases; junction bases not matched to a gene: 8. Looked up from germline, CDR1 is SGHTA and CDR2 is FQGNSA. The CDR3 extends over 16 amino acids. The CDR3 reads CASSLAAGSGRSEQFF. In nucleotides, the CDR3 is TGTGCCAGCAGCTTAGCGGCGGGTAGCGGGAGGTCTGAGCAGTTCTTC.

The V gene is TRBV7-2, the J gene TRBJ2-7; a possible D gene is TRBD1 (5 bases). Germline values: CDR1 SGHTA, CDR2 FQGNSA. CDR3 length: 14 residues. Trimming took 5 bases from V and 2 from J, leaving 13 bases between them. CDR3 DNA sequence: TGTGCCAGCAGCCTACAGGTCGCGACCTACGAGCAGTACTTC. Residues: CASSLQVATYEQYF. The whole variable domain, remainder taken from reference TRBV7-2 and TRBJ2-7, is GAGVSQSPSNKVTEKGKDVELRCDPISGHTALYWYRQSLGQGLEFLIYFQGNSAPDKSGLPSDRFSAERTGGSVSTLTIQRTQQEDSAVYLCASSLQVATYEQYFGPGTRLTVT.

In nucleotides, the CDR3 is TGCAGCGTTGAGGGTCTGGCGGGGCAAGAGACCCAGTACTTC. It codes for CSVEGLAGQETQYF. The V gene is TRBV29-1, the J gene TRBJ2-5, with a tentative D call TRBD2 (6 bases). CDR3 length: 14 amino acids. Per the germline V gene, CDR1 is SQVTM and CDR2 is ANQGSEA. The V end was cut by 3 bases, the J end by 2 bases, with 13 bases between.

CDR3 protein: CASSQDQETQYF. The CDR3, as DNA: TGTGCCAGCTCACAGGACCAAGAGACCCAGTACTTC. The chain joins TRBV18 to TRBJ2-5; D unresolved. The V gene's germline CDR1 is KGHSH and CDR2 LQKENI. Trimming removed 4 bases from V and 0 bases from J, with 3 bases in between. The CDR3 length is 12 residues.

This clone was seen at least ten times. The chain joins TRBV18 to TRBJ1-6; 7 nucleotides align to TRBD1. CDR3 length: 14 residues. The V and J ends lost 4 bases and 7 bases, in that order; junction bases with no gene match: 4. Germline values: CDR1 KGHSH, CDR2 LQKENI. The CDR3 region is CASSQDRVNSPLHF. In DNA, the CDR3 is TGTGCCAGCTCACAAGACAGGGTGAATTCACCCCTCCACTTT.

The chain joins TRBV7-3 to TRBJ1-2; D is uncertain. Germline-derived CDR1 and CDR2 are SGHTA and FQGTGA. The CDR3 consists of 13 residues. The V end was cut by 0 bases, the J end by 4 bases, with 6 bases between. Here the CDR3 reads CASSLTGRYGYTF. CDR3 in DNA: TGTGCCAGCAGCTTAACTGGACGCTATGGCTACACCTTC.

V gene TRBV7-2 combines with J gene TRBJ2-3, with TRBD2 identical over 9 bases. This CDR3 has 16 residues. Germline V gene sequence: CDR1 SGHTA, CDR2 FQGNSA. The V and J ends lost 5 bases and 4 bases, in that order; junction bases with no gene match: 10. Written as DNA, the CDR3 is TGTGCCAGCAGCCCCAAAGCGGGGGGAATGGCAGATACGCAGTATTTT. As protein: CASSPKAGGMADTQYF.

This clone appeared a few times. The V call is TRBV9, the J call TRBJ1-4; no clear D. Between the trimmed V and J ends, which lost 0 bases and 5 bases, there was a span of 14 bases. Germline values: CDR1 SGDLS, CDR2 YYNGEE. CDR3 length: 16 amino acids. The CDR3 sequence: CASSVGDLTGNEKLFF. The DNA of the CDR3 is TGTGCCAGCAGCGTAGGGGATTTGACTGGGAATGAAAAACTGTTTTTT.